The subject of this entry is one T cell receptor beta chain. This clone was observed a single time. Its antigen is currently not known. One end of the junction is discordant with germline, which a read error may explain. The cohort was made up of roughly 670 healthy bone marrow donors. At the time of sampling, every cohort member was nominally healthy, though immune exposures that went unrecorded were likely present. The donor tested CMV seronegative and was one of the 352 seronegative cohort members. Each donor provided a peripheral blood sample, and peripheral blood mononuclear cells were used for TCR beta sequencing. Genomic DNA was extracted from the blood cell samples with the Qiagen DNeasy Blood Extraction Kit. To prepare the library, the immunoSEQ multiplex PCR assay was applied. For the multiplex PCR, a mixture combining 60 forward primers for TCR Vbeta segments and 13 reverse primers for TCR Jbeta segments was used. The CDR3 region of rearranged TCR beta genes was amplified from genomic DNA by a multiplex PCR assay. Amplified TCR beta libraries were sequenced as 87-base-pair reads on the Illumina HiSeq System. Concerning the study's data processing: A later analysis counted approximately 84 million unique TCR beta chains across the 700 or so repertoires, and roughly 10 million of these chains were shared by at least two donors. Raw reads were error-corrected and collapsed into unique sequences by a nearest-neighbor algorithm in which closely related sequences were merged to remove PCR and sequencing errors. To assign V, D and J gene segments, CDR3 sequences were aligned to IMGT reference sequences. For a sequence to be retained, a match of at least six nucleotides was required to both a V gene segment and a J gene segment. A rearrangement counted as productive if the CDR3 had no stop codons and remained in frame with V and J, and every other rearrangement counted as non-productive. Following IMGT convention, CDR3 was defined as the stretch from the second conserved V-encoded cysteine up to the conserved J-encoded phenylalanine. In an earlier analysis of roughly 580 of the donors, sequences lacking an unambiguous match to a single V gene segment were excluded. An earlier analysis of about 590 of the donors classified V segments as functional when productive rearrangements were above 56.7% and as segregating when the standard deviation between donors was above 5%. A statistical classification framework was built for diagnosing cytomegalovirus status from the catalog of TCR beta chain sequences. V and J gene assignment, in a later analysis, came from comparing TCR nucleotide sequences with IMGT/GENE-DB human TR gene sequences. In a later analysis, CDR3 sequences and most-parsimonious VDJ recombination scenarios were assigned using the TCRdist pipeline. A later analysis defined each TCR beta chain by its CDR3 amino acid sequence plus V-gene family, and excluded reads lacking a unique V-gene family. In a later analysis, around 600 highly shared, low-generation-probability nucleotide sequences were removed to address suspected cross-contamination and a sequencing artifact. A later analysis calculated a clonal expansion index for each public chain from normalized within-repertoire ranks of inferred template counts. In a later analysis, generation probabilities were computed with a VDJ recombination model fitted to out-of-frame rearrangements, and the resulting probabilities were checked against IGoR. Hypergeometric tests were used in a later analysis to score TCR-TCR, TCR-HLA and TCR-CMV co-occurrence, with a repertoire-size bias correction applied to the TCR pairs. A later analysis estimated false discovery rates by permuting HLA or CMV assignments 20 times. In a later analysis, co-occurring TCRs were grouped with DBSCAN, and TCRdist sequence similarity was added when clustering was performed within HLA-allele-positive subsets. Repertoires with fewer than 30,000 or more than 120,000 public chains, plus five repertoires with anomalous nucleotide sharing, were excluded from co-occurrence clustering. The source is immuneACCESS, and TCRdb retained only in-frame sequences with V and J called. Part of the clones is not carried over; for the studies checked, unresolved V genes explain less than half of this, and the remainder is unexplained. D and trimming come from the DNA, and the V and J calls and clone size come from that table. The sample contains 150,000 to 200,000 clones, 80% of them found a single time. The ten most abundant clones make up approximately 14% of the sample.

This sample was taken from a study of cytomegalovirus exposure and HLA in healthy donors (dated by TCRdb to 2016 to 2017). A note on the overall study: According to an earlier analysis of a few hundred of the donors, 150 million to 200 million T cells yielded 90 million to 130 million unique TCR beta sequences and around 280 Gb of sequence data. Roughly 300 gigabases of sequencing data and roughly 81 million unique TCR sequences made up an early release that covered 640 HLA-typed donors. The genetic ancestry cluster associated with self-reported Caucasian donors included 81% of the roughly 400 genotyped donors. The study aimed to test whether cataloging public T cell receptors could reveal signatures of past pathogen exposure. The study profiled the T cell repertoires of 666 subjects by immunosequencing and related them to cytomegalovirus serostatus. In addition to the first cohort of 666 subjects, a separate validation cohort of about 120 different subjects was used. To predict cytomegalovirus infection status, the study combined high-throughput TCR immunosequencing, statistical association of individual TCRs with disease status, and machine learning. A later analysis re-examined previously published TCR beta repertoires from over 500 donors and added high-resolution HLA genotyping to investigate patterns of TCR occurrence. In the later analysis, no new phenotypic data were used to find candidate immune exposures; instead, reliance was placed on TCR beta sequences and their occurrence across donors. An earlier analysis of about 600 of the donors used high-throughput TCR beta sequencing to judge whether each TCR beta V gene segment behaved as functional or pseudogenic. Donor age, sex, ethnicity and CMV serostatus were compiled together with the repertoire data. In a later genetic analysis, genome-wide SNP genotypes for about 60% of the 666 donors were used, and that subset was treated as a discovery cohort. All discovery cohort repertoires had been generated on a single sequencing platform. HLA typing included class I and class II loci at four-digit resolution. The number of typed donors differed by locus: roughly 629-640 for A, B, C, DRB1 and DQB1; some 500 for DQA1; some 590 for DPA1; and about 470 for DPB1. Roughly five DR-DQ haplotypes were handled as single units for association and clustering, since linkage in the cohort was strong. Across 398 genotyped donors of the cohort, an average of about 200,000 unique TCR beta nucleotide sequences per donor were sequenced, and approximately 17% of those sequences were non-productive. The research as a whole found: Because HLA typing was missing for some donors at each locus, association tests included only the typed subset. Most CMV-associated TCR beta chains appeared to be HLA-restricted in a later analysis, and the HLA associations seemed to be driven largely by CMV exposure. A total of around 150 TCR beta chains were listed by the study as associated with cytomegalovirus. At a false discovery rate of 0.05, a later analysis linked about 16,000 TCR beta sequences to specific HLA alleles. Cytomegalovirus status was reported to be diagnosed by the classifier with high specificity and sensitivity in both the original and validation cohorts. In a later analysis, HLA-associated TCR beta chains showed more clonal expansion and lower generation probabilities than non-associated chains that were equally common. In this cohort, only TCR beta chains were sequenced, and detectable features were limited by the absence of alpha or paired-chain data. Roughly uniform sequencing depth across donors was assumed in presence/absence analyses, although this assumption may not hold. Most TCR sequences were observed very rarely across donors, whereas some public TCRs were present in many individuals. A further reported finding was that TCR beta sequences accurately predicted the HLA-A and HLA-B alleles for most subjects in the first cohort. According to a later analysis, parvovirus B19, influenza, CMV and Epstein-Barr virus appeared linked to several top co-occurrence clusters. In a later analysis, TCR association rates were found to vary across HLA loci, with the most associated TCRs seen for DRB1 alleles and the fewest for HLA-C alleles. Immune exposure information for the cohort was limited to CMV serostatus. Because counts were too low, 15 to 20 rarely observed V segments, including chromosome 9 orphons, were left out of the earlier analysis of some 600 of the donors. In an earlier analysis of about 600 of the donors, most TCR beta V segments appeared in productive rearrangements about 87% or about 30% of the time, broadly matching IMGT annotations. Strong co-occurrence of HLA alleles, especially DR and DQ, made assigning TCR associations to individual alleles difficult. A later genetic analysis associated a missense DCLRE1C variant with V-gene and J-gene trimming of TCR beta chains, and an independent cohort replicated the association. Linkage disequilibrium might explain the correlated functional status among segregating V segments, but an unknown experimental factor could not be ruled out. A few of the identified cytomegalovirus-associated TCR beta chains were confirmed in vitro to be specific for cytomegalovirus antigens. According to the authors, the approach could potentially be generalized to other disease states and immunological phenotypes. The sequencing pipeline was judged likely to have produced a cluster of highly shared sequence variants as a technical artifact. The 87-base-pair reads could not distinguish some IMGT-functional V segments, including TRBV6-2 and TRBV6-3, so those segments were excluded. According to a later genetic analysis, donors in an Asian-associated ancestry cluster had fewer N-insertions in productive TCRs than the approximately 670-donor mean.

Looking up the germline V gene yields CDR1 MGHRA and CDR2 YSYEKL. Inclusive of the bounding cysteine and phenylalanine, the CDR3 is 18 residues long. The CDR3 DNA has 54 bases and is translated from base 1. This TCR came from a woman in her 40s in good health and CMV-seronegative. Here the chain combines TRBV4-1 and TRBJ2-6; D gene: possibly TRBD2, on 6 matching bases. The sample consisted of PBMCs. The encoded CDR3 is CASSRTPPEGSGANGLTF. The sequence in DNA is TGCGCCAGCAGCCGGACACCCCCGGAGGGGTCTGGGGCCAACGGCCTGACTTTC.